This T cell receptor (beta chain) was sequenced during a study of T cells after yellow fever vaccination. In regard to this clonotype: Its antigen is still unknown.

Findings and limits, study-wide: Only a minor proportion of clonotypes was detected across both CD4 and CD8 compartments. Clones from primary vaccination mostly reappeared after the booster (around 96% CD4, approximately 86% CD8).

From germline, CDR1 is SGHRS and CDR2 YFSETQ. Unmatched junction bases numbered 6, after V lost 2 bases and J lost 2 bases. The CDR3 runs to 15 residues. 5'RACE template switching added a universal primer site and UMIs to TCR cDNA. A single record per CDR3 protein comes from TCRdb applying MiXCR to the 5' RACE reads. The sample has approximately 120,000 distinct CDR3 sequences; nearly 7.5% are singletons. The origin of this receptor is a man younger than 35 who received the YFV17D yellow fever vaccine. The V call is TRBV5-1, the J call TRBJ2-7; 8 nucleotides align to TRBD1. Specimen: CD4+ T cells sorted from PBMCs, collected about 10 days after the first yellow fever vaccination. The CDR3: CASSFLRGLTYEQYF. The DNA of the CDR3 is TGCGCCAGCAGCTTTCTCAGGGGGCTAACCTACGAGCAGTACTTC.